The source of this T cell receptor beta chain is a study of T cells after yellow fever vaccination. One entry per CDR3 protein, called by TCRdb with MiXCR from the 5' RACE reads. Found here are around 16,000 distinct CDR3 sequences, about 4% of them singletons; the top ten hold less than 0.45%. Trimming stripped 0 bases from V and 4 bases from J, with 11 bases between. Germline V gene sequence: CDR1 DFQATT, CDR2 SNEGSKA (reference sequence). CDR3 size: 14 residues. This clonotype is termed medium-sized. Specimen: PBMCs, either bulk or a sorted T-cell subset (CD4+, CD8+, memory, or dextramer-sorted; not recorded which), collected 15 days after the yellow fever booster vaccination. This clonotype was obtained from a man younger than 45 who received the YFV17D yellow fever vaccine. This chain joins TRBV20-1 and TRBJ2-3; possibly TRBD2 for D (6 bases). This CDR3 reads CSARDWVAADTQYF. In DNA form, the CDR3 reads TGCAGTGCTAGAGATTGGGTAGCGGCAGATACGCAGTATTTT.